The 16 T cell receptor beta chains listed next were all sequenced from one sample in a study of blood T cell repertoires in COVID-19. Profiling relied on immunoSEQ multiplex PCR, and the TCRdb table lists in-frame clones only, not all of them. The sample holds about 170,000 clones, approximately 86% seen once. The source material was peripheral blood. The receptors stem from a woman of 80 years or more with active or convalescent COVID-19.

This chain uses TRBV19 with TRBJ2-3, with 8 bases that match TRBD2. V gave up 4 bases and J gave up 0 bases; unmatched junction bases: 3. CDR1 and CDR2 from the germline V gene are LNHDA and SQIVND (reference sequence). The CDR3 has 15 amino acids. CDR3 sequence: CASSKAGGSTDTQYF. CDR3 DNA: TGTGCCAGTAGTAAGGCGGGAGGTAGCACAGATACGCAGTATTTT.

V is TRBV4-1 and J is TRBJ1-4; tentatively, D is TRBD1 (6 bases). Germline lookup yields CDR1 MGHRA and CDR2 YSYEKL. V lost 6 bases to trimming and J lost 6 bases, with 23 bases between them. The CDR3 is made up of 17 amino acids. The CDR3 sequence is CASSRMMTAGGDEKLFF. CDR3 nucleotides: TGCGCCAGCAGTAGGATGATGACGGCGGGGGGCGATGAAAAACTGTTTTTT.

This rearrangement joins TRBV10-3 to TRBJ2-1, with 9 positions matching TRBD2. CDR1 and CDR2 (germline): ENHRY, SYGVKD. This CDR3 contains 14 residues. The junction had 3 bases not matched to a gene; V was cut back by 6 bases and J by 3 bases. CDR3 region: CAIRSSGDYNEQFF. CDR3 nucleotide sequence: TGTGCCATCAGGTCTAGCGGGGACTACAATGAGCAGTTCTTC.

This clone was seen just once. V gene TRBV27 combines with J gene TRBJ1-2, with 8 bases matching TRBD1. V lost 5 bases to trimming and J lost 3 bases; unmatched junction nucleotides: 11. The germline gives CDR1 MNHEY, CDR2 SMNVEV (reference sequence). The length of the CDR3 is 16 residues. CDR3: CASSPSPGGGHYGYTF. The DNA of the CDR3 is TGTGCCAGCAGTCCTAGCCCAGGGGGCGGCCACTATGGCTACACCTTC.

V usage is TRBV2 and J usage is TRBJ2-7; 9 bases agree with TRBD1. The germline CDR1 and CDR2 sequences are SNHLY and FYNNEI. The length of the CDR3 is 13 residues. J gave up 6 bases and V 4 bases, and 4 bases lay outside the gene matches. CDR3 sequence: CASSGQGGSEQYF. CDR3 nucleotide sequence: TGTGCCAGCAGTGGACAGGGGGGTTCCGAGCAGTACTTC.

The V call is TRBV6-2 or TRBV6-3, the J call TRBJ1-2, with 9 nucleotides matching TRBD1. The CDR3 is 13 amino acids. J lost 7 bases, V lost 6 bases, and 6 bases had no gene match. The germline V gene encodes CDR1 MNHEY and CDR2 SVGEGT. The CDR3 coding sequence is TGTGCCAGCAGCAGACAGGGGGTTCGTGGCTACACCTTC. Protein: CASSRQGVRGYTF.

The rearrangement joins TRBV5-6 to TRBJ1-5, with 7 positions matching TRBD1. V was clipped by 1 base and J by 7 bases; unmatched bases: 11. This CDR3 spans 16 amino acids. Germline V gene lookup returns CDR1 SGHDT and CDR2 YYEEEE. The CDR3 nucleotides are TGTGCCAGCAGCTTGAGGGGCACAGGGGAAGGACAGCCCCAGCATTTT. It encodes CASSLRGTGEGQPQHF.

The gene calls are TRBV29-1 and TRBJ2-1; the D gene is possibly TRBD2 (5 bases). V was clipped by 4 bases and J by 15 bases, with 25 bases between them. The CDR3 is 14 residues long. Germline CDR1 and CDR2: SQVTM and ANQGSEA. The CDR3 loop is CSVVMGVGYQVWFF. Written as DNA, the CDR3 is TGCAGCGTTGTTATGGGAGTAGGATATCAAGTGTGGTTCTTC.

The chain joins TRBV3-1 (or the pseudogene TRBV3-2) to TRBJ2-1; a weak D match, TRBD1 (6 bases). Per the germline V gene, CDR1 is LGHDT and CDR2 is YNNKEL (reference sequence). CDR3 length equals 15 residues. With 2 bases removed from V and 5 bases from J, the gap between germline ends came to 13 bases. The CDR3 nucleotides are TGTGCCAGCAGCCAAAGAACAGGGCGGGACAATGAGCAGTTCTTC. As protein: CASSQRTGRDNEQFF.

The chain carries TRBV5-1 and TRBJ1-5; a possible D gene is TRBD1 (6 bases). The germline V gene encodes CDR1 SGHRS and CDR2 YFSETQ. The CDR3 covers 15 residues. Trimming removed 0 bases from V and 2 bases from J, with 9 bases in between. The CDR3 is CASSLDRDGNQPQHF. CDR3 nucleotides: TGCGCCAGCAGCTTGGACAGGGATGGCAATCAGCCCCAGCATTTT.

The chain's CDR3 is CASSRDSLYEQYF. In DNA form, the CDR3 reads TGCGCCAGCAGCAGAGACAGCCTGTACGAGCAGTACTTC. The chain carries TRBV5-1 and TRBJ2-7, with D possibly TRBD1 on 5 matching bases. Germline lookup yields CDR1 SGHRS and CDR2 YFSETQ. Trimming removed 4 bases at V and 4 bases at J, with 12 bases between. The CDR3 length is 13 residues.

The V and J genes are TRBV28 and TRBJ2-5, with a weak D call TRBD2 (6 bases). Trimming cost V 5 bases and J 3 bases, with 10 bases left between them. Germline V gives CDR1 MDHEN, CDR2 SYDVKM. The CDR3 loop spans 13 amino acids. CDR3 coding DNA: TGTGCCAGCAGTATGACTAGAAAAGAGACCCAGTACTTC. Its protein is CASSMTRKETQYF.

V is TRBV18 and J is TRBJ1-1, with 8 nucleotides matching TRBD1. Germline CDR1 and CDR2: KGHSH and LQKENI. The CDR3 consists of 13 residues. The junction had 1 base not matched to a gene; V was cut back by 6 bases and J by 1 base. The CDR3 bases are TGTGCCAGCTCTGACAGGGGGAACACTGAAGCTTTCTTT. This codes for CASSDRGNTEAFF.

The rearrangement links TRBV28 to TRBJ2-5, with D possibly matching TRBD1 (6 bases). The ends were cut back, 4 bases at V and 5 bases at J, with 14 bases in the middle. This CDR3 spans 14 amino acids. The germline V gene has CDR1 MDHEN and CDR2 SYDVKM. The CDR3 loop is CASSSPGQTETQYF. For the CDR3, the DNA is TGTGCCAGCAGTTCCCCCGGACAGACGGAGACCCAGTACTTC.

The chain recombines TRBV28 with TRBJ1-3, with a tentative D call TRBD1 (5 bases). V was shortened by 3 bases and J by 0 bases, with 12 bases between the two germline ends. The CDR3 sequence is 16 residues long. CDR1 and CDR2 from the germline V gene are MDHEN and SYDVKM. CDR3 sequence reads: CASSLSSGRSGNTIYF. As DNA, the CDR3 is TGTGCCAGCAGTTTGTCGTCAGGGCGCTCTGGAAACACCATATATTTT.

This clone was seen only once. The gene calls are TRBV5-1 and TRBJ1-4, with a tentative D call TRBD1 (6 bases). The CDR3 spans 16 residues. Germline V CDR1 and CDR2: SGHRS, YFSETQ. V was shortened by 4 bases and J by 7 bases, with 20 bases between the two germline ends. The CDR3 sequence is CASSNRALGDTEKLFF. The DNA for the CDR3 is TGCGCCAGCAGCAATCGGGCGTTAGGGGACACTGAAAAACTGTTTTTT.